These 30 T cell receptor beta chains share one sample of origin, sequenced in a study of blood T cell repertoires in COVID-19. TCRdb's copy holds only in-frame clones and misses some; the assay was immunoSEQ multiplex PCR. This repertoire shows about 46,000 clones, approximately 86% found once; its top ten account for 1% to 1.5%. The source material was peripheral blood. These receptors were obtained from a man in his fifties or sixties with acute or convalescent COVID-19.

The chain couples TRBV10-1 to TRBJ2-1; 12 bases fit TRBD2. Trimming took 8 bases from V and 2 from J; bases not matched to a gene: 1. Per the germline V gene, CDR1 is WNHNN and CDR2 is SYGVQD (reference sequence). The CDR3 totals 14 residues. This chain's CDR3 is CASGLAGPYNEQFF. CDR3 nucleotides: TGCGCCAGCGGACTAGCGGGACCCTACAATGAGCAGTTCTTC.

The count of this clone is one. V usage is TRBV4-2 and J usage is TRBJ2-5; 8 nucleotides agree with TRBD2. Germline CDR1 is LGHNA and CDR2 is YNFKEQ. V lost 3 bases and J lost 0; bases outside the gene matches: 9. This CDR3 is 17 amino acids long. CDR3 protein: CASSQRGASGYQETQYF. In DNA form, the CDR3 reads TGTGCCAGCAGCCAGCGGGGGGCTAGCGGGTACCAAGAGACCCAGTACTTC.

The chain is built from TRBV9 and TRBJ1-4; 9 bases agree with TRBD1. Germline V gene lookup returns CDR1 SGDLS and CDR2 YYNGEE. The junction had 10 bases not matched to a gene; V was cut back by 3 bases and J by 4 bases. The CDR3 spans 17 residues. CDR3 coding DNA: TGTGCCAGCAGCGCGGGGACAGGGCCTTCCCTTAATGAAAAACTGTTTTTT. Protein product: CASSAGTGPSLNEKLFF.

The rearrangement uses TRBV10-1 and TRBJ2-3, with 8 bases matching TRBD2. This CDR3 is 16 amino acids long. Losses at the gene ends were 0 bases for V and 5 bases for J; bases not matched to a gene: 7. Looked up from germline, CDR1 is WNHNN and CDR2 is SYGVQD (reference sequence). In DNA form, the CDR3 reads TGCGCCAGCAGTGAGTCAAGCGGGGGAGCCCAAGATACGCAGTATTTT. Translating gives CASSESSGGAQDTQYF.

This clone appeared a single time. One end of the junction varies from germline; a read error may be responsible. The chain carries TRBV3-1 (or the pseudogene TRBV3-2) and TRBJ2-3; 7 nucleotides align to TRBD2. The CDR3 consists of 12 residues. The germline gives CDR1 LGHDT, CDR2 YNNKEL (reference sequence). The DNA for the CDR3 is TGTGCCAGCAGCCAGAGGGAGCTAGCGGTTGCGTTT. This encodes CASSQRELAVAF.

This chain links TRBV4-2 with TRBJ2-2; tentatively, D is TRBD2 (6 bases). The CDR3 consists of 15 residues. Germline CDR1 is LGHNA and CDR2 is YNFKEQ. V was trimmed by 0 bases and J by 7 bases, leaving 12 bases between them. CDR3 loop: CASSQEIGGVGELFF. CDR3 sequence (DNA): TGTGCCAGCAGCCAAGAAATCGGGGGAGTCGGGGAGCTGTTTTTT.

The chain is built from TRBV2 and TRBJ1-2, with a possible D match to TRBD1 (6 bases). The CDR3 length is 13 residues. With 5 bases removed from V and 5 bases from J, the gap between germline ends came to 12 bases. The germline CDR1 and CDR2 sequences are SNHLY and FYNNEI. The CDR3 is CASSRGAWYGYTF. The CDR3 region has the DNA TGTGCCAGCAGTCGGGGGGCCTGGTATGGCTACACCTTC. Full variable domain (rest looked up from reference TRBV2 and TRBJ1-2): EPEVTQTPSHQVTQMGQEVILRCVPISNHLYFYWYRQILGQKVEFLVSFYNNEISEKSEIFDDQFSVERPDGSNFTLKIRSTKLEDSAMYFCASSRGAWYGYTFGSGTRLTVV.

This clone has just one count. This chain connects TRBV5-6 to TRBJ2-3; 7 bases map to TRBD2. Germline CDR1 is SGHDT and CDR2 is YYEEEE. CDR3 length: 16 amino acids. The V segment lost 2 bases and the J segment 0 bases; nucleotides outside the gene matches: 6. The CDR3 region has the DNA TGTGCCAGCAGCTTTGTAGCGGGTGGGAGCACAGATACGCAGTATTTT. Protein: CASSFVAGGSTDTQYF.

This rearrangement joins TRBV29-1 to TRBJ2-7; D is undetermined. In germline, CDR1 is SQVTM, CDR2 ANQGSEA. There are 13 residues in the CDR3. Trimming took 4 bases from V and 2 from J, leaving 12 bases between them. DNA for the CDR3: TGCAGCGTTGCGGAGTCCTTAGCCTACGAGCAGTACTTC. It is translated as CSVAESLAYEQYF.

V gene TRBV15 combines with J gene TRBJ2-1; 8 bases line up with TRBD2. The CDR3 is 19 residues long. Germline loops: CDR1 LNHNV, CDR2 YYDKDF (reference sequence). The junction had 12 bases not matched to a gene; V was cut back by 2 bases and J by 0 bases. The CDR3 reads CATSRSGLGTRSSYNEQFF. The CDR3 DNA sequence: TGTGCCACCAGCAGATCCGGGCTCGGGACTAGGAGCTCCTACAATGAGCAGTTCTTC.

The V and J genes are TRBV28 and TRBJ2-7; D might be TRBD2 (6 bases). CDR3 length: 16 residues. Germline lookup yields CDR1 MDHEN and CDR2 SYDVKM. The ends were cut back, 2 bases at V and 2 bases at J, with 16 bases in the middle. This CDR3 reads CASSLRSLARPYEQYF. The CDR3 region has the DNA TGTGCCAGCAGTTTAAGGAGCCTAGCGCGGCCCTACGAGCAGTACTTC.

The chain carries TRBV6-5 and TRBJ1-5; the D is unclear. V dropped 4 bases and J dropped 10 bases, with 20 bases sitting between them. The CDR3 consists of 15 residues. Germline V gene lookup returns CDR1 MNHEY and CDR2 SVGAGI. The CDR3 loop reads CASSSFPPEARPQHF. For the CDR3, the DNA is TGTGCCAGCAGTTCCTTCCCCCCGGAGGCTCGACCCCAGCATTTT.

This sequence joins TRBV6-5 and TRBJ2-1; 8 bases map to TRBD2. The CDR3 contains 15 residues. V trimming: 7 bases; J trimming: 1 base; junction bases outside the gene matches: 6. The germline gives CDR1 MNHEY, CDR2 SVGAGI. The CDR3, as DNA: TGTGCCAGCATGCCTACTAGCGGATCCTACAATGAGCAGTTCTTC. Translating gives CASMPTSGSYNEQFF.

This clone was detected a few times. The chain uses TRBV6-5 and TRBJ2-7, with TRBD2 matching 9 bases. The CDR3 runs to 12 residues. Germline V CDR1 and CDR2: MNHEY, SVGAGI. V shed 8 bases, J shed 4 bases, and the junction held 3 bases outside the gene matches. In DNA, the CDR3 is TGTGCCAGCCATAGCGGGAGTTACGAGCAGTACTTC. Protein: CASHSGSYEQYF.

V is TRBV11-3 and J is TRBJ2-1, with a weak D call TRBD1 (5 bases). This CDR3 region has 15 residues. Germline V CDR1 and CDR2: SGHNT, YENEEA. The ends were cut back, 1 base at V and 1 base at J, with 8 bases in the middle. The CDR3 region is CASSLGGASYNEQFF. In DNA, the CDR3 is TGTGCCAGCAGCTTAGGTGGGGCGTCCTACAATGAGCAGTTCTTC.

The chain links TRBV7-9 to TRBJ2-1, with TRBD1 matching 7 bases. The CDR3 spans 15 residues. The V gene's germline CDR1 is SEHNR and CDR2 FQNEAQ (reference sequence). V lost 3 bases to trimming and J lost 7 bases; unmatched junction nucleotides: 9. The CDR3, as DNA: TGTGCCAGCAGCTTGACCGGGACAGCCGGAAATGAGCAGTTCTTC. It is translated as CASSLTGTAGNEQFF.

Here the CDR3 DNA reads TGTGCCAGCAGACACCAACCGGGGATATTGGATACGCAGTATTTT. It is translated as CASRHQPGILDTQYF. This sequence joins TRBV27 and TRBJ2-3; weak D call: TRBD2 (5 bases). V lost 6 bases and J lost 6, with 19 bases in between. The germline CDR1 and CDR2 sequences are MNHEY and SMNVEV (reference sequence). CDR3 size: 15 residues.

V gene TRBV2 combines with J gene TRBJ1-5, with TRBD1 matching 12 bases. Germline trimming cut 4 bases from V and 6 bases from J; bases unmatched to any gene: 4. This CDR3 has 15 amino acids. Germline CDR1 is SNHLY and CDR2 is FYNNEI. The CDR3 DNA is TGTGCCAGCAGTGTGGGACAGGGGGCTGGTCAGCCCCAGCATTTT. Translation: CASSVGQGAGQPQHF. Full variable domain (outside the CDR3, taken from reference TRBV2 and TRBJ1-5): EPEVTQTPSHQVTQMGQEVILRCVPISNHLYFYWYRQILGQKVEFLVSFYNNEISEKSEIFDDQFSVERPDGSNFTLKIRSTKLEDSAMYFCASSVGQGAGQPQHFGDGTRLSIL.

The chain recombines TRBV5-1 with TRBJ2-5; 9 bases align to TRBD1. The germline gives CDR1 SGHRS, CDR2 YFSETQ. V trimming: 3 bases; J trimming: 4 bases; junction bases outside the gene matches: 10. CDR3 size: 16 residues. The CDR3 protein is CASSSGQGTMGETQYF. The CDR3 bases are TGCGCCAGCAGCTCCGGACAGGGGACCATGGGAGAGACCCAGTACTTC.

The CDR3 region is CASSPGQGAPYNSPLHF. Here the CDR3 DNA reads TGTGCCAGTAGCCCGGGACAGGGGGCCCCGTATAATTCACCCCTCCACTTT. The rearrangement links TRBV19 to TRBJ1-6; 12 nucleotides match TRBD1. CDR1 is LNHDA and CDR2 is SQIVND in the germline V gene (reference sequence). The CDR3 covers 17 residues. Germline trimming cut 6 bases from V and 4 bases from J; bases unmatched to any gene: 7.

The chain joins TRBV19 to TRBJ1-2; maybe TRBD1 (5 bases). Germline CDR1 and CDR2: LNHDA and SQIVND (reference sequence). V was clipped by 0 bases and J by 7 bases, with 12 bases between them. The CDR3 contains 14 residues. The CDR3 DNA sequence: TGTGCCAGTAGTATAGACGCGCTCGGGGGTGGCTACACCTTC. It translates to CASSIDALGGGYTF.

V gene TRBV4-2 combines with J gene TRBJ2-1, with a possible D match to TRBD2 (5 bases). This CDR3 is built from 19 residues. Per germline, CDR1 LGHNA and CDR2 YNFKEQ. The V end was cut by 4 bases, the J end by 10 bases, with 32 bases between. Here the CDR3 DNA reads TGTGCCAGCAGCCCGACTCGCGCTAGCCATCTAACCAGAGTTGTGGAGCAGTTCTTC. Translating gives CASSPTRASHLTRVVEQFF.

This clone was recorded only once. The V gene is TRBV6-5, the J gene TRBJ2-2; 13 bases are shared with TRBD2. This CDR3 region has 16 residues. J gave up 6 bases and V 3 bases, and 4 bases lay outside the gene matches. Germline V gives CDR1 MNHEY, CDR2 SVGAGI. CDR3 in DNA: TGTGCCAGCAGTTATGGGACTAGCGGGACTGCCGGGGAGCTGTTTTTT. It is translated as CASSYGTSGTAGELFF.

The chain carries TRBV29-1 and TRBJ1-1; D remains ambiguous. CDR3 length: 11 residues. The V gene lost 4 bases and the J gene lost 0 bases, with 3 bases spanning the gap. The germline V gene encodes CDR1 SQVTM and CDR2 ANQGSEA. The CDR3 loop is CSVVLNTEAFF. The CDR3 DNA reads TGCAGCGTTGTATTGAACACTGAAGCTTTCTTT.

This chain joins TRBV24-1 and TRBJ1-2; TRBD1 matches 9 bases. After removal of 4 bases from V and 8 bases from J, the junction contained 7 bases not matched to a gene. The CDR3 spans 14 residues. Germline-derived CDR1 and CDR2 are KGHDR and SFDVKD. The CDR3 here is CATSDTGTGIGYTF. CDR3 DNA sequence: TGTGCCACCAGTGACACCGGGACAGGGATCGGCTACACCTTC.

V and J are TRBV11-2 and TRBJ2-7, with D possibly being TRBD1 (6 bases). V lost 6 bases, J lost 1 base, and 13 bases lay in between. The germline CDR1 and CDR2 sequences are SGHAT and FQNNGV. The CDR3 loop spans 14 amino acids. The CDR3 nucleotides are TGTGCCAGCAGATCAAACCAGGGGTCCTACGAGCAGTACTTC. Translation gives CASRSNQGSYEQYF.

This clone was recorded many times. This chain joins TRBV6-6 and TRBJ2-3; weak D call: TRBD2 (6 bases). Trimming took off 2 bases at V and 4 bases at J, with 13 bases between the two ends. Germline CDR1 reads MNHNY; CDR2 reads SVGAGI (reference sequence). This CDR3 is 15 amino acids long. As DNA, the CDR3 is TGTGCCAGCAGTTACGGGAGGTTTGGCCCAGATACGCAGTATTTT. Translated, it gives CASSYGRFGPDTQYF.

V is TRBV11-2 and J is TRBJ2-7; the match to TRBD2 covers 7 bases. CDR1 and CDR2 (germline): SGHAT, FQNNGV. The V and J ends lost 1 base and 2 bases, in that order; junction bases with no gene match: 5. This CDR3 has 15 amino acids. CDR3 nucleotides: TGTGCCAGCAGCTTAGCCAGCGCGGGAGCCTACGAGCAGTACTTC. Amino acids: CASSLASAGAYEQYF.

The chain recombines TRBV5-6 with TRBJ1-2; the D gene is possibly TRBD1 (6 bases). This CDR3 region has 16 residues. Germline V gene lookup returns CDR1 SGHDT and CDR2 YYEEEE. V shed 4 bases and J shed 0 bases, with 16 bases lying between them. DNA for the CDR3: TGTGCCAGCAGCCTAAGCGGACAGAGCCCTAACTATGGCTACACCTTC. Translating it yields CASSLSGQSPNYGYTF.

This chain uses TRBV9 with TRBJ2-7; weak D call: TRBD1 (6 bases). The CDR3 totals 17 residues. V gave up 0 bases and J gave up 0 bases, with 16 bases separating them. Germline V gene lookup returns CDR1 SGDLS and CDR2 YYNGEE. The CDR3 is CASSVDPVGTSSYEQYF. The CDR3 nucleotides are TGTGCCAGCAGCGTAGACCCGGTCGGGACAAGCTCCTACGAGCAGTACTTC.